This section outlines one T cell receptor beta chain sequence together with its context. Distinct nucleotide sequences in the sample also encode this CDR3. These data come from a study of blood T cell repertoires in COVID-19. Study summary: Samples representing acute and convalescent COVID-19 were sourced from the United States, Italy and Spain. PBMCs, B-cell-depleted T cells, or T cells provided the cDNA or gDNA that made up the material.

V lost 0 bases, J lost 1 base, and 8 bases lay in between. CDR3 length equals 14 residues. Germline assignment: CDR1 SGHRS and CDR2 YFSETQ. Original processing notes: Reference gene primer amplification in the assay estimated nucleated cell counts. Libraries were prepared by immunoSEQ multiplex PCR; TCRdb keeps only in-frame clonotypes and omits some of them. V, J and clone size were drawn from that table, and D and trimming were deduced from the DNA. The table shows about 71,000 clones, with 89% occurring only once. The material sequenced was peripheral blood. The sequence was collected from a man aged 50-60 years with active COVID-19. The chain is built from TRBV5-1 and TRBJ2-7; D is possibly TRBD2 (5 bases). The CDR3 bases are TGCGCCAGCAGCTTGGGCGGGTCGTCCTACGAGCAGTACTTC. Its translation: CASSLGGSSYEQYF.